Below, one T cell receptor beta chain is given with its context. Generated by immunoSEQ multiplex PCR, the TCRdb table keeps only in-frame clones and is missing some. The sample lists some 250,000 clones; roughly 87% were seen once. The CDR3 is 17 residues long. From germline, CDR1 is MDHEN and CDR2 SYDVKM. Trimming cost V 2 bases and J 3 bases, with 18 bases left between them. The sample comes from a study of cytomegalovirus exposure and HLA in healthy donors. The donors were members of the validation cohort comprising 100 to 150 subjects, separate from the roughly 730-subject first cohort. Material for sequencing was PBMCs. The rearrangement joins TRBV28 to TRBJ2-3; D is possibly TRBD1 (5 bases). The clonotype comes from a woman aged 30 to 39 in good health and CMV-seronegative. The CDR3: CASSLVLAGSLTDTQYF. CDR3 nucleotides: TGTGCCAGCAGTTTAGTGCTTGCAGGGTCGCTAACAGATACGCAGTATTTT.